Below are 5 T cell receptor beta chains sequenced from a single sample in a study of T cells in lung cancer brain metastases listed by TCRdb under 2018. The library was generated by the immunoSEQ multiplex PCR assay. TCRdb mirrors the immuneACCESS table, restricted to in-frame sequences. Some clones are absent from its copies; in checked studies, under half trace to an unresolved V gene, and the reason for the others is unknown. The sample yields more than 5,000 clones; 85% were counted once. 9.2% of the sample is taken by the ten largest. Sample: tumor tissue from a brain metastasis. The intended sense of this specimen's cell subset or site label: paired resected brain metastasis. These TCRs come from a woman aged 50 to 60 with non-small cell lung cancer that had spread to the brain.

This clone was observed once. V usage is TRBV7-2 and J usage is TRBJ1-4, with unresolved D. Germline CDR1 SGHTA, CDR2 FQGNSA. Trimming left V 5 bases short and J 7 bases short, with 14 bases between. CDR3 length: 14 amino acids. The CDR3 sequence is CASSPWHGGEKLFF. The CDR3 DNA reads TGTGCCAGCAGCCCTTGGCACGGCGGTGAAAAACTGTTTTTT.

V is TRBV19 and J is TRBJ2-3; D gene ambiguous. Per the germline V gene, CDR1 is LNHDA and CDR2 is SQIVND (reference sequence). This CDR3 comprises 16 residues. V gave up 5 bases and J gave up 2 bases, with 17 bases separating them. CDR3 protein: CASSARTHTATDTQYF. As DNA, the CDR3 is TGTGCCAGTAGTGCGAGGACCCATACTGCCACAGATACGCAGTATTTT.

In DNA form, the CDR3 reads TGTGCCAGCAGCTTACAGGGGCCAGATACGCAGTATTTT. Protein: CASSLQGPDTQYF. The chain combines TRBV28 with TRBJ2-3, with 7 bases matching TRBD1. Trimming cost V 6 bases and J 4 bases; bases outside gene matches: 4. This CDR3 contains 13 residues. The germline gives CDR1 MDHEN, CDR2 SYDVKM.

The V call is TRBV10-3, the J call TRBJ2-3; 10 nucleotides match TRBD2. CDR1 and CDR2 from the germline V gene are ENHRY and SYGVKD. This CDR3 has 16 residues. The V gene end was trimmed by 4 bases and the J gene end by 0 bases; junction bases not matched to a gene: 4. The CDR3: CAISALAGGSTDTQYF. DNA for the CDR3: TGTGCCATCAGTGCTTTAGCGGGGGGCAGCACAGATACGCAGTATTTT.

The chain employs TRBV11-1 and TRBJ2-7, with D uncertain. V shed 5 bases and J shed 2 bases, with 10 bases lying between them. The CDR3 spans 13 residues. Germline-derived CDR1 and CDR2 are SGHAT and FQDESV (reference sequence). The CDR3 reads CASSPRAAYEQYF. The CDR3 DNA reads TGTGCCAGCAGCCCCCGGGCGGCCTACGAGCAGTACTTC.